This T cell receptor beta chain originates from a study of regulatory T cells in long-lasting Graves disease. Relying on iRepertoire HTBI primers and Arm-PCR of CDR3 regions, the team built TCR beta libraries. Via MiXCR, TCRdb re-called the multiplex PCR reads, giving one row per CDR3 protein. Of about half a million distinct CDR3 sequences listed, around 12% are singletons. This CDR3 is built from 14 residues. The germline V gene has CDR1 MNHEY and CDR2 SVGEGT. V was clipped by 4 bases and J by 9 bases, with 16 bases between them. Time point: newly diagnosed GD, antithyroid drugs for less than 3 months. Generation of the TCR library employed RNA extracted from PBMCs. The sample also formed part of further work on T cells in Graves' hyperthyroidism and ophthalmopathy.

This clonotype was obtained from a woman younger than 45 with Graves disease. Sequencing used peripheral blood mononuclear cells (PBMCs), obtained at new diagnosis, from a patient treated with antithyroid drugs. The V and J genes are TRBV6-2 or TRBV6-3 and TRBJ2-1; perhaps TRBD2 as D (5 bases). The CDR3 sequence is CASSSDSSRGEQFF. In DNA form, the CDR3 reads TGTGCCAGCAGTTCAGACTCCTCTCGGGGTGAGCAGTTCTTC.